These 23 T cell receptor beta chains share one sample of origin, sequenced in a study of read filtering for tumor transcriptome and immune sequencing. From approximately 430 ng of RNA, a library with molecular barcoded alpha/delta and beta/gamma adaptors was made. TCRdb re-analysed the reads in MiXCR, keeping a single row per CDR3 protein. The sample shows tens of thousands of distinct CDR3 sequences, 15% to 25% of them seen only once. Sample: a population of CD138-negative cells sorted from bone marrow. The receptors derive from a donor at least 40 years old with multiple myeloma.

This clonotype was recorded a few times. A much bigger clone sits one base away, suggesting this may be a read error. The chain employs TRBV3-1 and TRBJ2-7; D not certain. CDR1 and CDR2 from the germline V gene are LGHDT and YNNKEL (reference sequence). V dropped 2 bases and J dropped 6 bases, with 14 bases sitting between them. The CDR3 is made up of 14 amino acids. CDR3 nucleotide sequence: TGTGCCAGCAGCCAAAAAAGGATGTCCGGCGAGCAGTACTTC. This encodes CASSQKRMSGEQYF.

The rearrangement links TRBV28 to TRBJ2-5; D perhaps matches TRBD2 (6 bases). Germline V gene data show CDR1 as MDHEN and CDR2 as SYDVKM. The CDR3 spans 13 residues. V shed 5 bases and J shed 7 bases, with 14 bases lying between them. In DNA, the CDR3 is TGTGCCAGCAGTGGGGACTGGCCCGGGACCCAGTACTTC. Translating gives CASSGDWPGTQYF.

In this sample, this clonotype turned up many times. CDR3 protein: CSARASGTQNIQYF. Here the CDR3 DNA reads TGCAGTGCTAGAGCTAGCGGGACCCAAAACATTCAGTACTTC. The genes are TRBV20-1 and TRBJ2-4; 9 positions agree with TRBD2. Looked up from germline, CDR1 is DFQATT and CDR2 is SNEGSKA (reference sequence). This CDR3 contains 14 residues. Unmatched junction bases numbered 3, after V lost 1 base and J lost 5 bases.

This clonotype has at least ten counts. V and J are TRBV29-1 and TRBJ1-1; a possible D gene is TRBD1 (5 bases). Germline V gives CDR1 SQVTM, CDR2 ANQGSEA. This CDR3 is 12 amino acids long. The V gene lost 7 bases and the J gene lost 3 bases, with 12 bases spanning the gap. DNA of the CDR3: TGCAGCGGGGGGTTGGGGGACACTGAAGCTTTCTTT. Its protein product is CSGGLGDTEAFF.

This clonotype was seen repeatedly, ten times or more. The J gene is TRBJ1-1, the V gene TRBV11-3, with D perhaps matching TRBD1 (6 bases). V lost 5 bases and J lost 4, with 17 bases in between. The CDR3 totals 15 residues. CDR1 and CDR2 from the germline V gene are SGHNT and YENEEA. The CDR3 DNA reads TGTGCCAGCAGCCAGAGGGGCCAGGGGCCCACTGAAGCTTTCTTT. Translation: CASSQRGQGPTEAFF.

This clonotype was found many times. The V and J genes are TRBV7-2 and TRBJ1-4; the D gene is possibly TRBD1 (5 bases). Germline V CDR1 and CDR2: SGHTA, FQGNSA. The CDR3 runs 16 residues. The V gene lost 5 bases and the J gene lost 8 bases, with 21 bases spanning the gap. CDR3 sequence reads: CASSQIPGPWSEKLFF. CDR3 coding DNA: TGTGCCAGCAGCCAAATTCCGGGACCTTGGTCCGAAAAACTGTTTTTT.

This clonotype was counted many times. V gene TRBV29-1 combines with J gene TRBJ2-3; D remains ambiguous. The germline gives CDR1 SQVTM, CDR2 ANQGSEA. V was clipped by 8 bases and J by 4 bases, with 13 bases between them. The CDR3 runs 12 residues. In DNA form, the CDR3 reads TGCAGCTCCCGGCAGGCCCCAGATACGCAGTATTTT. This sequence encodes CSSRQAPDTQYF.

The gene calls are TRBV6-1 and TRBJ1-3, with D maybe TRBD1 (5 bases). V shed 6 bases and J shed 2 bases, with 17 bases lying between them. Germline assignment: CDR1 MNHNS and CDR2 SASEGT. The CDR3 consists of 16 residues. The CDR3 sequence is CASSLGTPGAGNTIYF. The CDR3 DNA reads as TGTGCCAGCAGCCTTGGGACCCCGGGCGCTGGAAACACCATATATTTT.

This clonotype has just a few counts. The J gene is TRBJ1-1, the V gene TRBV5-6; a weak D match, TRBD1 (5 bases). The CDR3 spans 16 residues. V lost 3 bases and J lost 1, with 16 bases in between. CDR1 and CDR2 from the germline V gene are SGHDT and YYEEEE. The CDR3 sequence: CASSSKGVVTNTEAFF. The CDR3, as DNA: TGTGCCAGCAGCTCAAAAGGGGTAGTGACGAACACTGAAGCTTTCTTT.

This clonotype was detected ten times or more. This chain joins TRBV5-6 and TRBJ2-3; D not certain. This CDR3 is built from 13 residues. The germline V gene encodes CDR1 SGHDT and CDR2 YYEEEE. The V end lost 3 bases, the J end lost 0 bases, and 5 bases lay between the germline ends. CDR3 DNA: TGTGCCAGCAGCTACACTAGCACAGATACGCAGTATTTT. This encodes CASSYTSTDTQYF.

This clonotype appeared many times. The chain combines TRBV20-1 with TRBJ1-1; 9 nucleotides match TRBD1. The CDR3 loop spans 14 amino acids. Germline V gene sequence: CDR1 DFQATT, CDR2 SNEGSKA (reference sequence). The DNA of the CDR3 is TGCAGGGGCCACAGGGGGCGCCTTAACACTGAAGCTTTCTTT. This translates into CRGHRGRLNTEAFF.

This clonotype occurred many times. The CDR3 nucleotides read TGCAGTGCTAGACTAGCGGGGGGGCGAGAGACCCAGTACTTC. It specifies CSARLAGGRETQYF. The rearrangement joins TRBV20-1 to TRBJ2-5; 12 nucleotides agree with TRBD2. The CDR3 loop spans 14 amino acids. Losses at the gene ends were 2 bases for V and 4 bases for J; bases not matched to a gene: 2. CDR1 and CDR2 (germline): DFQATT, SNEGSKA (reference sequence).

This clonotype was seen at least ten times. The chain recombines TRBV9 with TRBJ2-5, with D unresolved. Trimming took 2 bases from V and 5 from J, leaving 7 bases between them. Germline CDR1 reads SGDLS; CDR2 reads YYNGEE. CDR3 length: 12 amino acids. CDR3 sequence: CASSVYGETQYF. CDR3 bases: TGTGCCAGCAGCGTCTATGGGGAGACCCAGTACTTC.

With regard to this clonotype: At one of its ends the junction is not consistent with the germline gene, which may arise from a read error. The rearrangement joins TRBV18 to TRBJ2-5, with a tentative D call TRBD2 (6 bases). Germline-derived CDR1 and CDR2 are KGHSH and LQKENI. The CDR3 is 13 amino acids. CDR3 in amino acids: CASSPREKDGHHF. CDR3 nucleotides: TGTGCCAGCTCACCCCGGGAGAAAGACGGGCATCACTTC. Based on the CDR3 plus reference TRBV18 and TRBJ2-5, the full variable domain is NAGVMQNPRHLVRRRGQEARLRCSPMKGHSHVYWYRQLPEEGLKFMVYLQKENIIDESGMPKERFSAEFPKEGPSILRIQQVVRGDSAAYFCASSPREKDGHHFGPGTRLLVL.

This clonotype turned up a few times. In DNA form, the CDR3 reads TGTGCCAGCAGTCCGCTCCGAGGGAGAAGGGAAGGGGAGACCCAGTACTTC. It translates to CASSPLRGRREGETQYF. This sequence joins TRBV12-3 or TRBV12-4 and TRBJ2-5; tentatively, D is TRBD2 (5 bases). The CDR3 contains 17 residues. The V and J ends lost 5 bases and 5 bases respectively, with 24 bases between them.

This clonotype was observed many times. The chain recombines TRBV28 with TRBJ2-6; 9 bases align to TRBD1. CDR3 size: 18 residues. Trimming cost V 4 bases and J 2 bases; bases outside gene matches: 9. CDR1 MDHEN and CDR2 SYDVKM come from the germline V gene. CDR3 amino acids: CASSSVTGGVAGANVLTF. CDR3 nucleotides: TGTGCCAGCAGTTCTGTAACAGGGGGCGTTGCTGGGGCCAACGTCCTGACTTTC.

Worth noting for this clonotype: A clone one base away is much larger, so this may be a read error. This chain links TRBV28 with TRBJ2-5; 8 bases align to TRBD1. The CDR3 contains 15 residues. The germline CDR1 and CDR2 sequences are MDHEN and SYDVKM. The CDR3 here is CASSPRDRSIETRYF. CDR3 sequence (DNA): TGTGCCAGCAGTCCACGGGACAGGTCGATCGAGACCCGGTACTTC.

This clonotype occurred many times. V and J are TRBV28 and TRBJ2-3; possibly TRBD1 for D (5 bases). CDR1 and CDR2 (germline): MDHEN, SYDVKM. The length of the CDR3 is 13 residues. The V gene lost 5 bases and the J gene lost 4 bases, with 10 bases spanning the gap. The chain's CDR3 is CASSDDRSDTQYF. In DNA, the CDR3 is TGTGCCAGCAGTGATGACAGATCAGATACGCAGTATTTT.

As to this clonotype: A far larger clone is a single base away, which makes a read error likely. This chain links TRBV5-6 with TRBJ2-1, with a weak D call TRBD2 (5 bases). The germline V gene encodes CDR1 SGHDT and CDR2 YYEEEE. Trimming removed 2 bases at V and 0 bases at J, with 9 bases between. The CDR3 totals 15 residues. The CDR3 here is CASSFRGSSYNEQFF. The CDR3 DNA is TGTGCCAGCAGCTTTCGGGGAAGCTCCTACAATGAGCAGTTCTTC.

With regard to this clonotype: A clone one base away is much larger, so this may be a read error. Here the CDR3 DNA reads TGTGCCAGCAGCTTAGCCTTCGGGAACACTGAAGCTTCCTTT. It is translated as CASSLAFGNTEASF. The rearrangement links TRBV11-2 to TRBJ1-1; no clear D. The CDR3 spans 14 residues. Germline assignment: CDR1 SGHAT and CDR2 FQNNGV.

This clonotype has ten or more counts. This chain joins TRBV20-1 and TRBJ2-1; the match to TRBD2 covers 7 bases. The CDR3 has 12 amino acids. V was clipped by 8 bases and J by 2 bases; unmatched bases: 3. The germline gives CDR1 DFQATT, CDR2 SNEGSKA (reference sequence). CDR3 nucleotide sequence: TGCAGTTTGGCGGGGGCCTACAATGAGCAGTTCTTC. As protein: CSLAGAYNEQFF.

There are a few counts of this clonotype. The chain links TRBV5-1 to TRBJ1-1; weak D call: TRBD1 (6 bases). There are 16 residues in the CDR3. Between the trimmed V and J ends, which lost 4 bases and 0 bases, there was a span of 16 bases. Germline values: CDR1 SGHRS, CDR2 YFSETQ. The CDR3 coding sequence is TGCGCCAGCAGCAAAACAGGGACGGGGATGAACACTGAAGCTTTCTTT. Translating gives CASSKTGTGMNTEAFF.

This clonotype appeared a few times. The chain couples TRBV9 to TRBJ2-3; 8 nucleotides agree with TRBD1. The length of the CDR3 is 15 residues. Germline V gene lookup returns CDR1 SGDLS and CDR2 YYNGEE. V lost 0 bases and J lost 4; bases outside the gene matches: 4. The CDR3 here is CASSVGGTGPDTQYF. Written as DNA, the CDR3 is TGTGCCAGCAGCGTAGGAGGGACAGGCCCAGATACGCAGTATTTT.